This TCR beta chain was found in a study of early T cells in non-severe SARS-CoV-2 infection. V lost 3 bases to trimming and J lost 0 bases, with 12 bases between them. The CDR3 has 16 amino acids. The protocol attached unique molecular identifiers to individual cDNA molecules. TCRdb called the 5' RACE reads again in MiXCR, with one record for every CDR3 protein. The table shows 50,000 to 70,000 distinct CDR3 sequences, with 12% occurring only once. The rearrangement joins TRBV12-3 or TRBV12-4 to TRBJ2-1; D is ambiguous. Sequencing was done on a sample of whole blood. This clonotype was obtained from an adult who was a healthcare worker with PCR-confirmed SARS-CoV-2 infection or an uninfected control (not recorded which). The CDR3 region has the DNA TGTGCCAGCAGTTTGGAGCACTTGAGCTCCTACAATGAGCAGTTCTTC. Amino acid sequence: CASSLEHLSSYNEQFF.